This T cell receptor beta chain was observed in a study of cytomegalovirus exposure and HLA in healthy donors. Study observations and caveats: Sequencing likely caused a cluster of highly shared sequence variants.

This CDR3 has 16 amino acids. The germline gives CDR1 MGHRA, CDR2 YSYEKL. Losses at the gene ends were 1 base for V and 5 bases for J; bases not matched to a gene: 8. For this clone: The antigen is undetermined.

PCR involved 60 Vbeta and 13 Jbeta primers. The protocol was immunoSEQ multiplex PCR, while the TCRdb copy is restricted to in-frame clones and leaves out a portion. Of 150,000 to 200,000 clones in the sample, about three quarters are singletons; the top ten hold under 5.5%. This clonotype was sampled from a young man in good health and CMV-seropositive. The V call is TRBV4-1, the J call TRBJ1-2, with TRBD1 matching over 9 bases. The specimen was PBMCs. The CDR3 reads CASSQGGRTGEYGYTF. The CDR3 DNA reads as TGCGCCAGCAGCCAAGGGGGAAGGACAGGGGAATATGGCTACACCTTC.